This T cell receptor beta chain comes out of a study of blood T cell repertoires in COVID-19. About the research overall: COVID-19 samples collected from the United States, Italy and Spain covered acute and convalescent phases. T cells, B-cell-depleted T cells, or PBMCs supplied cDNA or gDNA.

As originally analysed: Reference gene primers were amplified, and this amplification served to estimate nucleated cell counts. Produced via immunoSEQ multiplex PCR; TCRdb's table is partial and in-frame only. That table supplies the V and J calls and clone size; D and trimming were determined from the DNA. The table records about 90,000 clones, 55% to 75% of them present only once. The CDR3 covers 14 residues. The J segment lost 4 bases and the V segment lost 5 bases, leaving 6 bases of the junction unmatched. Germline assignment: CDR1 SGHTA and CDR2 FQGNSA. This chain joins TRBV7-2 and TRBJ2-7; 9 positions match TRBD1. The sample taken for sequencing was peripheral blood. The TCR was taken from a woman aged 80 or over with acute or convalescent COVID-19. The CDR3 region is CASSPGTGWYEQYF. The CDR3 region has the DNA TGTGCCAGCAGCCCCGGGACAGGGTGGTACGAGCAGTACTTC.